The clone carrying this T cell receptor (beta chain) has a count of ten or more. The junction had 10 bases not matched to a gene; V was cut back by 5 bases and J by 2 bases. The length of the CDR3 is 16 residues. Germline CDR1 is GTSNPN and CDR2 is SVGIG (reference sequence). RNA transcripts yielded amplified TCR beta CDR3 regions. In the first-round RT-PCR of the TCR CDR3, the HTBI primer set was used. TCRdb analysed the multiplex PCR reads with MiXCR anew, one entry per CDR3 protein. The sample holds about 400,000 distinct CDR3 sequences, around 15% seen once. The data originate from a study of T cells in Graves' hyperthyroidism and ophthalmopathy. PBMCs were obtained from 9.5 to 10 ml fresh peripheral blood.

The gene calls are TRBV30 and TRBJ2-1, with 9 bases that match TRBD2. The clonotype was recovered from a man aged 50-59 years with Graves' ophthalmopathy. Sequencing was carried out using blood. This CDR3 is CAWGDLAGVAYNEQFF. CDR3 in DNA: TGTGCCTGGGGAGACTTAGCGGGAGTAGCCTACAATGAGCAGTTCTTC.